This is a list of T cell receptor beta chains from one sample in a study of blood T cell repertoires in COVID-19. The repertoire was sequenced with immunoSEQ multiplex PCR; TCRdb's copy has only in-frame clones and lacks some. The sample has about 160,000 clones, around 84% seen once. The sample comprised PBMCs or T cells enriched from blood (not recorded which). Receptor source: a woman in her fifties or sixties who had recovered from COVID-19. The CDR3 runs from the conserved cysteine through the conserved F or W. Each record gives: J gene, D gene, clone size, V gene, CDR3 length, CDR3 protein, CDR3 DNA. The D gene is left open where the match is weak. Rows give clone size only sometimes, using once, few, many, or a class for an expanded clone.

J gene: TRBJ1-1; D gene: NA; clone size: NA; V gene: TRBV3-1/TRBV3-2; CDR3 length: 14; CDR3 protein: CASSTPGLNTEAFF; CDR3 DNA: TGTGCCAGCAGCACCCCAGGCTTGAACACTGAAGCTTTCTTT
J gene: TRBJ2-3; D gene: TRBD2; clone size: NA; V gene: TRBV11-2; CDR3 length: 15; CDR3 protein: CASSLAGGPWDTQYF; CDR3 DNA: TGTGCCAGCAGTTTAGCGGGAGGGCCGTGGGATACGCAGTATTTT
J gene: TRBJ2-4; D gene: NA; clone size: NA; V gene: TRBV5-4; CDR3 length: 14; CDR3 protein: CASSATEAKNIQYF; CDR3 DNA: TGTGCCAGCAGCGCGACAGAAGCCAAAAACATTCAGTACTTC
J gene: TRBJ1-1; D gene: NA; clone size: NA; V gene: TRBV5-1; CDR3 length: 14; CDR3 protein: CASSLVGTITEAFF; CDR3 DNA: TGCGCCAGCAGCTTGGTCGGGACAATCACTGAAGCTTTCTTT
J gene: TRBJ2-5; D gene: TRBD1; clone size: NA; V gene: TRBV6-1; CDR3 length: 15; CDR3 protein: CASSEAETGRKTQYF; CDR3 DNA: TGTGCCAGCAGTGAAGCAGAGACAGGGCGGAAGACCCAGTACTTC
J gene: TRBJ2-5; D gene: TRBD1; clone size: NA; V gene: TRBV3-1/TRBV3-2; CDR3 length: 13; CDR3 protein: CASSHGTGETQYF; CDR3 DNA: TGTGCCAGCAGCCATGGGACAGGGGAGACCCAGTACTTC
J gene: TRBJ1-2; D gene: TRBD1; clone size: NA; V gene: TRBV2; CDR3 length: 15; CDR3 protein: CASSEPGQGLYGYTF; CDR3 DNA: TGTGCCAGCAGTGAGCCGGGACAGGGCCTCTATGGCTACACCTTC
J gene: TRBJ2-7; D gene: NA; clone size: NA; V gene: TRBV9; CDR3 length: 16; CDR3 protein: CASSPDYLALNYEQYF; CDR3 DNA: TGTGCCAGCAGCCCGGACTATCTAGCGTTAAACTACGAGCAGTACTTC
J gene: TRBJ1-2; D gene: TRBD1; clone size: NA; V gene: TRBV6-1; CDR3 length: 14; CDR3 protein: CASSERQGRYGYTF; CDR3 DNA: TGTGCCAGCAGTGAACGACAGGGCCGCTATGGCTACACCTTC
J gene: TRBJ2-7; D gene: TRBD2; clone size: once; V gene: TRBV24-1; CDR3 length: 14; CDR3 protein: CATSETGTRDMKYF; CDR3 DNA: TGTGCCACCAGTGAAACCGGGACTAGAGATATGAAGTACTTC
J gene: TRBJ2-1; D gene: NA; clone size: NA; V gene: TRBV28; CDR3 length: 15; CDR3 protein: CASRPHTSSYNEQFF; CDR3 DNA: TGTGCCAGCAGGCCCCATACTAGCTCCTACAATGAGCAGTTCTTC
J gene: TRBJ1-1; D gene: NA; clone size: NA; V gene: TRBV2; CDR3 length: 12; CDR3 protein: CASNGPEAEAFF; CDR3 DNA: TGTGCCAGCAATGGTCCCGAGGCTGAAGCTTTCTTT
J gene: TRBJ2-1; D gene: NA; clone size: NA; V gene: TRBV10-3; CDR3 length: 16; CDR3 protein: CAISESTRGLGDEQFF; CDR3 DNA: TGTGCCATCAGTGAGTCGACGCGGGGGCTAGGCGATGAGCAGTTCTTC
J gene: TRBJ1-1; D gene: NA; clone size: NA; V gene: TRBV7-2; CDR3 length: 14; CDR3 protein: CASSLGDGRVKAFF; CDR3 DNA: TGTGCCAGCAGCTTAGGGGATGGGCGGGTCAAAGCTTTCTTT
J gene: TRBJ2-3; D gene: TRBD2; clone size: NA; V gene: TRBV5-4; CDR3 length: 17; CDR3 protein: CASSPRTSGTRTDTQYF; CDR3 DNA: TGTGCCAGCAGCCCTCGGACTAGCGGGACGAGGACGGATACGCAGTATTTT
J gene: TRBJ2-3; D gene: TRBD1; clone size: NA; V gene: TRBV4-3; CDR3 length: 13; CDR3 protein: CASSQGRGQAQYF; CDR3 DNA: TGCGCCAGCAGCCAGGGAAGGGGGCAGGCGCAGTATTTT
J gene: TRBJ2-3; D gene: NA; clone size: NA; V gene: TRBV18; CDR3 length: 13; CDR3 protein: CATSAGLSDTQYF; CDR3 DNA: TGTGCCACCTCCGCGGGTCTCTCAGATACGCAGTATTTT
J gene: TRBJ2-1; D gene: TRBD2; clone size: few; V gene: TRBV7-3; CDR3 length: 17; CDR3 protein: CASSLFPTSGLSNEQFF; CDR3 DNA: TGTGCCAGCAGCTTATTTCCGACTAGCGGGCTGAGTAATGAGCAGTTCTTC
J gene: TRBJ2-7; D gene: TRBD1; clone size: NA; V gene: TRBV28; CDR3 length: 14; CDR3 protein: CASQKTGPGYEQYF; CDR3 DNA: TGTGCCAGCCAAAAGACAGGGCCGGGCTACGAGCAGTACTTC
J gene: TRBJ1-2; D gene: NA; clone size: NA; V gene: TRBV10-3; CDR3 length: 13; CDR3 protein: CAIREPGTILYTF; CDR3 DNA: TGTGCCATCAGGGAACCCGGGACAATCCTCTACACCTTC
J gene: TRBJ1-5; D gene: TRBD1; clone size: NA; V gene: TRBV6-5; CDR3 length: 15; CDR3 protein: CASSLGTGEYQPQHF; CDR3 DNA: TGTGCCAGCTCTTTAGGGACAGGGGAGTACCAGCCCCAGCATTTT
J gene: TRBJ1-1; D gene: NA; clone size: NA; V gene: TRBV6-5; CDR3 length: 15; CDR3 protein: CASKVQGQLNTEAFF; CDR3 DNA: TGTGCCAGCAAGGTCCAGGGGCAACTGAACACTGAAGCTTTCTTT
J gene: TRBJ1-2; D gene: NA; clone size: NA; V gene: TRBV19; CDR3 length: 13; CDR3 protein: CASSIDVGRGYTF; CDR3 DNA: TGTGCCAGTAGTATAGATGTGGGGCGCGGCTACACCTTC
J gene: TRBJ1-4; D gene: TRBD1; clone size: NA; V gene: TRBV6-6; CDR3 length: 14; CDR3 protein: CASSFDREGGKLFF; CDR3 DNA: TGTGCCAGCAGTTTTGACAGGGAAGGGGGAAAACTGTTTTTT
J gene: TRBJ1-2; D gene: TRBD1; clone size: NA; V gene: TRBV5-6; CDR3 length: 14; CDR3 protein: CASSSDRGRDGYTF; CDR3 DNA: TGTGCCAGCAGCTCGGACAGGGGAAGGGATGGCTACACCTTC
J gene: TRBJ2-2; D gene: NA; clone size: NA; V gene: TRBV11-3; CDR3 length: 17; CDR3 protein: CASSLGERGLKTGELFF; CDR3 DNA: TGTGCCAGCAGCTTAGGCGAGAGGGGGTTGAAAACCGGGGAGCTGTTTTTT
J gene: TRBJ1-6; D gene: NA; clone size: NA; V gene: TRBV6-5; CDR3 length: 15; CDR3 protein: CASKLGGGLGSPLHF; CDR3 DNA: TGTGCCAGCAAGTTGGGAGGGGGGCTCGGGTCACCCCTCCACTTT
J gene: TRBJ1-5; D gene: NA; clone size: NA; V gene: TRBV28; CDR3 length: 20; CDR3 protein: CASSLSSPGTRGYSNQPQHF; CDR3 DNA: TGTGCCAGCAGTTTATCCAGTCCAGGGACAAGGGGATATAGCAATCAGCCCCAGCATTTT
J gene: TRBJ2-7; D gene: NA; clone size: NA; V gene: TRBV28; CDR3 length: 13; CDR3 protein: CASSLTETYEQYF; CDR3 DNA: TGTGCCAGCAGTTTAACAGAAACCTACGAGCAGTACTTC
J gene: TRBJ2-7; D gene: NA; clone size: once; V gene: TRBV28; CDR3 length: 12; CDR3 protein: CASSFASYEQYF; CDR3 DNA: TGTGCCAGCAGTTTCGCGTCCTACGAGCAGTACTTC
J gene: TRBJ2-3; D gene: NA; clone size: NA; V gene: TRBV6-2/TRBV6-3; CDR3 length: 15; CDR3 protein: CASSYFILATDTQYF; CDR3 DNA: TGTGCCAGCAGTTACTTTATCCTAGCCACAGATACGCAGTATTTT
J gene: TRBJ2-3; D gene: TRBD1; clone size: NA; V gene: TRBV7-8; CDR3 length: 16; CDR3 protein: CASSSTDRGFTDTQYF; CDR3 DNA: TGTGCCAGCAGCTCAACTGACAGGGGATTCACAGATACGCAGTATTTT
J gene: TRBJ1-2; D gene: NA; clone size: NA; V gene: TRBV7-2; CDR3 length: 15; CDR3 protein: CASSLDLGPGGGYTF; CDR3 DNA: TGTGCCAGCAGCTTAGATTTGGGGCCTGGCGGTGGCTACACCTTC
J gene: TRBJ2-7; D gene: TRBD1; clone size: few; V gene: TRBV28; CDR3 length: 12; CDR3 protein: CATRDSLYEQYF; CDR3 DNA: TGTGCCACTAGGGACAGCCTCTACGAGCAGTACTTC
J gene: TRBJ2-7; D gene: TRBD2; clone size: NA; V gene: TRBV7-2; CDR3 length: 16; CDR3 protein: CASSSSGKPDRQEQYF; CDR3 DNA: TGTGCCAGCAGCTCTAGCGGGAAACCCGATCGGCAAGAGCAGTACTTC
J gene: TRBJ1-1; D gene: NA; clone size: NA; V gene: TRBV5-1; CDR3 length: 13; CDR3 protein: CASSAGTHTEAFF; CDR3 DNA: TGCGCCAGCAGCGCGGGGACCCACACTGAAGCTTTCTTT
J gene: TRBJ2-5; D gene: NA; clone size: NA; V gene: TRBV5-4; CDR3 length: 14; CDR3 protein: CASSSKGSEETQYF; CDR3 DNA: TGTGCCAGCAGCTCGAAGGGGTCCGAAGAGACCCAGTACTTC
J gene: TRBJ2-3; D gene: NA; clone size: once; V gene: TRBV7-9; CDR3 length: 12; CDR3 protein: CAGRREADTQYF; CDR3 DNA: TGTGCCGGACGCAGGGAGGCAGATACGCAGTATTTT
J gene: TRBJ1-1; D gene: TRBD1; clone size: NA; V gene: TRBV9; CDR3 length: 13; CDR3 protein: CASSVGDRMEAFF; CDR3 DNA: TGTGCCAGCAGCGTAGGGGACAGGATGGAAGCTTTCTTT
J gene: TRBJ2-1; D gene: TRBD2; clone size: NA; V gene: TRBV7-7; CDR3 length: 15; CDR3 protein: CASSLGTSGHNEQFF; CDR3 DNA: TGTGCTAGCAGCCTTGGGACTAGCGGCCACAATGAGCAGTTCTTC
J gene: TRBJ1-2; D gene: NA; clone size: NA; V gene: TRBV28; CDR3 length: 12; CDR3 protein: CASNHPAGGYTF; CDR3 DNA: TGTGCCAGCAACCATCCAGCGGGCGGCTACACCTTC
J gene: TRBJ1-1; D gene: NA; clone size: NA; V gene: TRBV29-1; CDR3 length: 13; CDR3 protein: CSGQKSMNTEAFF; CDR3 DNA: TGCAGCGGACAGAAATCCATGAACACTGAAGCTTTCTTT
J gene: TRBJ2-2; D gene: TRBD2; clone size: NA; V gene: TRBV6-5; CDR3 length: 16; CDR3 protein: CASSYWVAGGTGELFF; CDR3 DNA: TGTGCCAGCAGTTACTGGGTAGCGGGAGGGACCGGGGAGCTGTTTTTT
J gene: TRBJ1-6; D gene: TRBD1; clone size: NA; V gene: TRBV5-5; CDR3 length: 16; CDR3 protein: CASSLNRDRGHSPLHF; CDR3 DNA: TGTGCCAGCAGTCTTAACCGGGACAGGGGACATTCACCCCTCCACTTT
J gene: TRBJ1-4; D gene: NA; clone size: few; V gene: TRBV25-1; CDR3 length: 13; CDR3 protein: CASSYVKLEKLFF; CDR3 DNA: TGTGCCAGCAGCTACGTAAAGCTGGAAAAACTGTTTTTT
J gene: TRBJ1-3; D gene: TRBD1; clone size: NA; V gene: TRBV9; CDR3 length: 15; CDR3 protein: CASSVDRGPGNTIYF; CDR3 DNA: TGTGCCAGCAGCGTGGACAGGGGGCCTGGAAACACCATATATTTT
J gene: TRBJ2-3; D gene: NA; clone size: NA; V gene: TRBV7-2; CDR3 length: 15; CDR3 protein: CASSLASGRTDTQYF; CDR3 DNA: TGTGCCAGCAGCTTAGCATCCGGTCGCACAGATACGCAGTATTTT
J gene: TRBJ2-1; D gene: NA; clone size: NA; V gene: TRBV7-8; CDR3 length: 13; CDR3 protein: CASSLEGLLEQFF; CDR3 DNA: TGTGCCAGCAGCTTAGAGGGGTTGCTTGAGCAGTTCTTC
J gene: TRBJ2-7; D gene: TRBD2; clone size: NA; V gene: TRBV19; CDR3 length: 18; CDR3 protein: CASSNYYSSGSHFYEQYF; CDR3 DNA: TGTGCCAGTAGTAACTACTACTCTAGCGGGAGCCATTTCTACGAGCAGTACTTC
J gene: TRBJ2-3; D gene: NA; clone size: NA; V gene: TRBV4-3; CDR3 length: 16; CDR3 protein: CASSQYPGGVTDTQYF; CDR3 DNA: TGCGCCAGCAGCCAGTACCCCGGGGGAGTCACAGATACGCAGTATTTT
J gene: TRBJ2-5; D gene: TRBD2; clone size: NA; V gene: TRBV2; CDR3 length: 16; CDR3 protein: CASRVGTSGREETQYF; CDR3 DNA: TGTGCCAGCAGAGTAGGGACTAGCGGGAGGGAAGAGACCCAGTACTTC
J gene: TRBJ2-1; D gene: TRBD1; clone size: few; V gene: TRBV5-4; CDR3 length: 17; CDR3 protein: CASSSRRQGASYNEQFF; CDR3 DNA: TGTGCCAGCAGCTCCAGGAGGCAGGGGGCGTCTTACAATGAGCAGTTCTTC
J gene: TRBJ2-1; D gene: NA; clone size: NA; V gene: TRBV6-1; CDR3 length: 16; CDR3 protein: CASSDGRVRAYNEQFF; CDR3 DNA: TGTGCCAGCAGTGATGGCCGGGTGCGGGCGTACAATGAGCAGTTCTTC